This record looks at one TCR beta chain sequence and its context. This CDR3 contains 18 residues. The V segment lost 0 bases and the J segment 6 bases; nucleotides outside the gene matches: 11. The germline CDR1 and CDR2 sequences are LGHDT and YNNKEL (reference sequence). The method was immunoSEQ multiplex PCR; TCRdb's version includes in-frame clones alone and lacks a portion of them. This sample has some 370,000 clones; roughly 86% occur once, and the top ten carry over 9.5%. This record belongs to a study of blood T cell repertoires in COVID-19. As for the study in general: Sites across the United States, Italy and Spain contributed samples from acute and convalescent COVID-19. T cells, B-cell-depleted T cells, or PBMCs provided the cDNA or gDNA that served as material.

The sample was peripheral blood. The chain carries TRBV3-1 (or the pseudogene TRBV3-2) and TRBJ2-1; TRBD2 agrees at 10 bases. The clonotype originates from a woman under 40 with COVID-19, enrolled during active disease. CDR3 protein: CASSQDLASGSGRNEQFF. The CDR3 coding sequence is TGTGCCAGCAGCCAAGATCTTGCTAGCGGGAGTGGGCGCAATGAGCAGTTCTTC.